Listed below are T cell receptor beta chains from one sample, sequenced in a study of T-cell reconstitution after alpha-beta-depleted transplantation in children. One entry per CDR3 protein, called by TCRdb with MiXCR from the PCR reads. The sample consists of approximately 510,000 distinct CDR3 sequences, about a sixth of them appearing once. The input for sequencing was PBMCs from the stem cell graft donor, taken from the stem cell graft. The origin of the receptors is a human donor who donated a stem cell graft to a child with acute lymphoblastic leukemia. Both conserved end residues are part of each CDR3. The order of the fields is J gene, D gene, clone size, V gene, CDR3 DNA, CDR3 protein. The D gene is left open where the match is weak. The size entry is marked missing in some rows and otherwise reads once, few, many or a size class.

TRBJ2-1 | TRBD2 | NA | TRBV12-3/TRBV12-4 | TGTGCCAGCAGTCCCCCTGAGACTAGCGGCACACAGCAGTTCTTC | CASSPPETSGTQQFF
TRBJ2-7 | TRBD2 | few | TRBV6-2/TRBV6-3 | TGTGCCAGCAGTTACGGTTCAGCGGGAGGGTCCTACGAGCAGTACTTC | CASSYGSAGGSYEQYF
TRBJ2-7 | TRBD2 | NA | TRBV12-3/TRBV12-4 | TGTGCCAGCAGTTCCTCGATCCCGGGACTAGCGGGACGAAATCCCTACGAGCAGTACTTC | CASSSSIPGLAGRNPYEQYF
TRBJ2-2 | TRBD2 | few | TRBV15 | TGTGCCACCCACCCTAGCGGGAAGGGCACCGGGGAGCTGTTTTTT | CATHPSGKGTGELFF
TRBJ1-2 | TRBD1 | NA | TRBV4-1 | TGCGCCAGCAGCCAGCCCCGGGGGGACAGGGGTTACTATGGCTACACCTTC | CASSQPRGDRGYYGYTF
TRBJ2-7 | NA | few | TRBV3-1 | TGTGCCAGCAGCCCCCAGGGTTGGGCGCTTAGCACAGGGGAGCAGTACTTC | CASSPQGWALSTGEQYF
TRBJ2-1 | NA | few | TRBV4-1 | TGCGCCAGCAAGCAAACGTCTTCGCAAGGGAGCTCCTACAATGAGCAGTTCTTC | CASKQTSSQGSSYNEQFF
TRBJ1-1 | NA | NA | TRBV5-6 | TGTGCCAGCAGCTTTGACCTCGCCAGGTACACTGAAGCTTTCTTT | CASSFDLARYTEAFF
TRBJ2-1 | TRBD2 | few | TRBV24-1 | TGTGCCACCAGTGATTTTAGCGGGAGGGCCGGCAATGAGCAGTTCTTC | CATSDFSGRAGNEQFF
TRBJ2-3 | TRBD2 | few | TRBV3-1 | TGTGCCAGCAGCCAGGCCGGACTAGCGGGAGCAGCAGATACGCAGTATTTT | CASSQAGLAGAADTQYF
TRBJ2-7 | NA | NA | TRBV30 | TGTGCCTGGTCCCAAAGGGGGTTCTACGAGCAGTACTTC | CAWSQRGFYEQYF
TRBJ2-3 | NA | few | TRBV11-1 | TGTGCCAGCAGCCTCCCCACGGGGATATCCACAGATACGCAGTATTTT | CASSLPTGISTDTQYF
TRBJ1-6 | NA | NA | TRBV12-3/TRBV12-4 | TGTGCCAGCAGGGGATACGGTTCACCCCTCCACTTT | CASRGYGSPLHF
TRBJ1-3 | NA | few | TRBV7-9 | TGTGCCAGCACCCTTGCTGGAAACACCATATATTTT | CASTLAGNTIYF
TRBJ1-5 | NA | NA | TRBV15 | TGTGCCACCAGTTTGGTCAGGGGCCAGCCCCAGCATTTT | CATSLVRGQPQHF
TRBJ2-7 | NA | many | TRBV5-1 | TGCGCCAGCAGATTTGGCCGGACCTCCTACGAGCAGTACTTC | CASRFGRTSYEQYF
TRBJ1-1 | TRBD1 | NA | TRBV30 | TGTGCTTGGGGGGACAGGGCGTTT | CAWGDRAF
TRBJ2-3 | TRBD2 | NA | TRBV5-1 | TGCGCCAGCATCCTCACCCCTGGACTAGCGGGAGGAGATACGCAGTATTTT | CASILTPGLAGGDTQYF
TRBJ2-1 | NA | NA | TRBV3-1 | TGTGCCAACCCGGGACGCCGCCCCGAACGATACAATGAGCAGTTCTTC | CANPGRRPERYNEQFF
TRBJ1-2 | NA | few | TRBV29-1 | TGCAGCGCCGCTACGGGGGGCTATGGCTACACCTTC | CSAATGGYGYTF
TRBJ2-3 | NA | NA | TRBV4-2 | TGTGCCAGCACCCGGGAGAGGCAGGGGGCAGATACGCAGTATTTT | CASTRERQGADTQYF
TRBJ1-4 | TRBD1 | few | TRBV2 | TGTGCCAGCAGTGAAGGGACAGGGCAAGGAAAACTGTTTTTT | CASSEGTGQGKLFF
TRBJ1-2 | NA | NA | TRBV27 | TGTGCCAGCAGTTTGGTCGGCTTATATGGCTACACCTTC | CASSLVGLYGYTF
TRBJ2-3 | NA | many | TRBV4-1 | TGCGCCACCCTGGCGGGAGATACGCAGTATTTT | CATLAGDTQYF
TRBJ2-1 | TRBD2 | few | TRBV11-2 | TGTGCCAGCAGCCCCAACTTTGCGCGACTAGCGGGAGGGGATGAGCAGTTCTTC | CASSPNFARLAGGDEQFF